This record concerns one T cell receptor (beta chain) sequence. The sample belongs to a study of blood T cell repertoires in COVID-19. Study processing details: Estimated nucleated cell counts came from reference gene primer amplification. Here immunoSEQ multiplex PCR was the method, and the copy in TCRdb shows in-frame clones only, minus some. The DNA was the basis for D and trimming; V, J and clone size are from that table. The sample consists of about 210,000 clones, roughly 90% of them appearing once. The specimen sequenced was peripheral blood. The TCR originated in a man aged 18 to 29 with active or convalescent COVID-19.

The CDR3 nucleotides read TGTGCCAGCAGCCCGCTGTGGTTTCTGGAGCGCAGCGGGGGCACAGATACGCAGTATTTT. It encodes CASSPLWFLERSGGTDTQYF. The chain has TRBV11-3 and TRBJ2-3; the match to TRBD2 covers 7 bases. Per germline, CDR1 SGHNT and CDR2 YENEEA. J gave up 1 base and V 5 bases, and 21 bases lay outside the gene matches. The CDR3 has 20 residues.